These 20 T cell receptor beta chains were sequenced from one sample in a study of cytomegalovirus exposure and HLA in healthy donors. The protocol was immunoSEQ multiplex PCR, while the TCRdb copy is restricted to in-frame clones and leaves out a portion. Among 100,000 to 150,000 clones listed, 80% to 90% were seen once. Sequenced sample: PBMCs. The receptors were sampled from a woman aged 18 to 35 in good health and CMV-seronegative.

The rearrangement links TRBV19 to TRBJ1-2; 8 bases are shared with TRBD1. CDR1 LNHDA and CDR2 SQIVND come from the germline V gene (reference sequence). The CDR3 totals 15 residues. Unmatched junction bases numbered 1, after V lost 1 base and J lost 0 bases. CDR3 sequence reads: CASSIGTGPNYGYTF. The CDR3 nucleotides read TGTGCCAGTAGTATAGGGACAGGGCCTAACTATGGCTACACCTTC.

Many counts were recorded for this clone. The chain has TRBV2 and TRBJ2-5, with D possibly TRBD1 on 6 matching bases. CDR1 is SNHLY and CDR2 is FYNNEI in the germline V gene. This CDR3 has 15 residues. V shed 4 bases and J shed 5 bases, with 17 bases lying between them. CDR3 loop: CASSVGQGRVETQYF. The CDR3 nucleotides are TGTGCCAGCAGTGTGGGTCAGGGGAGAGTGGAGACCCAGTACTTC.

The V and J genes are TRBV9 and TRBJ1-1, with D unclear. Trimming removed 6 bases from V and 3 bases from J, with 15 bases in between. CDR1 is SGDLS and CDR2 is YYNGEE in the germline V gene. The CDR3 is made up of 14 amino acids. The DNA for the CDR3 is TGTGCCAGCACCATGGGCCTGACGGACACTGAAGCTTTCTTT. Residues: CASTMGLTDTEAFF.

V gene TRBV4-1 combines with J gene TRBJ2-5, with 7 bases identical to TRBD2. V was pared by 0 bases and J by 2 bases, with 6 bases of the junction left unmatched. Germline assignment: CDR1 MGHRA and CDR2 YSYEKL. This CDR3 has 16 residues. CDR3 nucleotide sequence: TGCGCCAGCAGCCAAGATTGGGGGACTACTCAAGAGACCCAGTACTTC. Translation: CASSQDWGTTQETQYF.

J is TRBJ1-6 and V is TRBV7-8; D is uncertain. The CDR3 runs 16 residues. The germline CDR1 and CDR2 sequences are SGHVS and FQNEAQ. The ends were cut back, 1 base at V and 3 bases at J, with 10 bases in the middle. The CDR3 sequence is CASSLGRGLYNSPLHF. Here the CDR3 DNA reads TGTGCCAGCAGCTTAGGGCGCGGCCTCTATAATTCACCCCTCCACTTT.

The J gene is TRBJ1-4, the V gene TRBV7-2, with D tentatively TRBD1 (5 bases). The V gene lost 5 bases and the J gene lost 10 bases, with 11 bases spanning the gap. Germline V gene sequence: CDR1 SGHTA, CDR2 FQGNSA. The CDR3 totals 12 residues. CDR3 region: CASSIDGGKLFF. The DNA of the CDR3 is TGTGCCAGCAGCATCGACGGGGGAAAACTGTTTTTT.

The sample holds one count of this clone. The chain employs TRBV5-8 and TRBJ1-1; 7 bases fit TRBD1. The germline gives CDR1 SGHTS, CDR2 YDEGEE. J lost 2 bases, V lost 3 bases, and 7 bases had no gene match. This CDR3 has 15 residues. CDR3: CASSSGDRKNTEAFF. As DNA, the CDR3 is TGTGCCAGCAGCTCCGGGGACAGAAAAAACACTGAAGCTTTCTTT.

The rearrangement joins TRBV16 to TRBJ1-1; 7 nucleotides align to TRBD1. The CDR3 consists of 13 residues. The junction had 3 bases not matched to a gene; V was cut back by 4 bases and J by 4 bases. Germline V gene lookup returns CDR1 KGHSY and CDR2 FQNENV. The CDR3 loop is CASSRQGGTEAFF. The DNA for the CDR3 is TGTGCCAGCAGCCGACAGGGAGGCACTGAAGCTTTCTTT.

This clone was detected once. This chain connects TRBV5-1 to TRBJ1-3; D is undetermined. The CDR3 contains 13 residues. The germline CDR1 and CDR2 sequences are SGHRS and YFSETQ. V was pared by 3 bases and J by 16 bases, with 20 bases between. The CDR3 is CASSSLMGEVEYF. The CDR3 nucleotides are TGCGCCAGCAGCTCCCTAATGGGTGAGGTTGAGTATTTT.

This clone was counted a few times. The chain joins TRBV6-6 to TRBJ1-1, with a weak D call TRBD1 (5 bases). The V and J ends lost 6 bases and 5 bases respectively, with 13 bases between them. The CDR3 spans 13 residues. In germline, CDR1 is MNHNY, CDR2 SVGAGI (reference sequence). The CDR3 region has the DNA TGTGCCAGCAGCCCCCAGGGTGGTACTGAAGCTTTCTTT. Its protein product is CASSPQGGTEAFF.

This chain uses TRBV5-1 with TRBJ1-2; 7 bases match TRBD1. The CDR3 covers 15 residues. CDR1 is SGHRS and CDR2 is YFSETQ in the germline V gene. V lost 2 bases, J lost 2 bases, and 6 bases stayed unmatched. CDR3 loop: CASSFGQALNYGYTF. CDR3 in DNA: TGCGCCAGCAGCTTTGGACAGGCACTGAACTATGGCTACACCTTC.

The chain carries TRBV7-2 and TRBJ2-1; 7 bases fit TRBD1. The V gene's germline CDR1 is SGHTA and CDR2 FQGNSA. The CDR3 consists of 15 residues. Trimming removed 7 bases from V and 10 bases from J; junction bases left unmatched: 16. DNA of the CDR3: TGTGCCAGCAACGTCAGGGGGTCTTTAGGTCGGGAGCAGTTCTTC. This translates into CASNVRGSLGREQFF.

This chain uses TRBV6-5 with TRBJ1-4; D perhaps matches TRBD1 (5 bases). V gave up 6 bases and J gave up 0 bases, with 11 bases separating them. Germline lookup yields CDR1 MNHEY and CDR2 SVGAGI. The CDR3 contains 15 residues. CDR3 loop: CASRRQGATNEKLFF. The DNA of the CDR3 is TGTGCCAGCAGACGTCAGGGCGCAACTAATGAAAAACTGTTTTTT.

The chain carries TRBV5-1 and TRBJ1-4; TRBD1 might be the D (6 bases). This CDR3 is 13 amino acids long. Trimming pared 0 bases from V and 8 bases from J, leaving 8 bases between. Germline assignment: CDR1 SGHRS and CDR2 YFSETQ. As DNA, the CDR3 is TGCGCCAGCAGCTTGGCAGGGGTGGAAAAACTGTTTTTT. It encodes CASSLAGVEKLFF. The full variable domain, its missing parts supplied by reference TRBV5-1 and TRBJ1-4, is KAGVTQTPRYLIKTRGQQVTLSCSPISGHRSVSWYQQTPGQGLQFLFEYFSETQRNKGNFPGRFSGRQFSNSRSEMNVSTLELGDSALYLCASSLAGVEKLFFGSGTQLSVL.

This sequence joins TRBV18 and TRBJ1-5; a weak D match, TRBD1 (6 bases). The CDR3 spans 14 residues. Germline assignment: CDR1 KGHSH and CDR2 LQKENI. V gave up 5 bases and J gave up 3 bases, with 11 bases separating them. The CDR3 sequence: CASSTGGTNQPQHF. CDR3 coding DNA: TGTGCCAGCTCAACTGGGGGCACCAATCAGCCCCAGCATTTT.

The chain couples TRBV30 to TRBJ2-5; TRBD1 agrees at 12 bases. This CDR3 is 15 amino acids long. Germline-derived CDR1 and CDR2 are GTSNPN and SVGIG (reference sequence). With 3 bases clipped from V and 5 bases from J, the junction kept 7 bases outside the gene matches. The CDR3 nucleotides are TGTGCCTGGAGGGGGGACAGGGGGCCCGGGGAGACCCAGTACTTC. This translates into CAWRGDRGPGETQYF.

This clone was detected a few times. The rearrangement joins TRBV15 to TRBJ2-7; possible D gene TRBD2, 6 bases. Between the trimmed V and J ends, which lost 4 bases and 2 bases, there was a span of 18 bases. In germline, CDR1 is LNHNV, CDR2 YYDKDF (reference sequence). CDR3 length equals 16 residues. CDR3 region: CATSNTPGGSTYEQYF. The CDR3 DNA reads TGTGCCACCAGCAACACACCCGGGGGTTCCACCTACGAGCAGTACTTC.

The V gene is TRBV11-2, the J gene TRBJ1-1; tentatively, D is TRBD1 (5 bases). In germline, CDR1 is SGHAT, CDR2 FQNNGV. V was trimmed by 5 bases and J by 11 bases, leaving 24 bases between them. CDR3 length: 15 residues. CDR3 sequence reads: CASSHPQGSRLYAFF. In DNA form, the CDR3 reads TGTGCCAGCAGCCACCCCCAGGGCAGTCGTCTTTATGCTTTCTTT.

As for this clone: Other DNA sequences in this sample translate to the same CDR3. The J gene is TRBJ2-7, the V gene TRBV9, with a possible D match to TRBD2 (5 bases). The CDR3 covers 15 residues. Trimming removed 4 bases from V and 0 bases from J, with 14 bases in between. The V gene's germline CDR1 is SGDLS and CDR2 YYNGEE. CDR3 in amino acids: CASSRGGEPSYEQYF. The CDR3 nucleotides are TGTGCCAGCAGCCGGGGTGGGGAACCCTCCTACGAGCAGTACTTC.

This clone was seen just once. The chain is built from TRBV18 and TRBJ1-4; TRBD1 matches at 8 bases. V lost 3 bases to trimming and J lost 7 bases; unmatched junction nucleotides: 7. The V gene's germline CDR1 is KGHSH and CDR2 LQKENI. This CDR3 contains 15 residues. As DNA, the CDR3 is TGTGCCAGCTCACCCCTCGGACAGGGAGGTGAAAAACTGTTTTTT. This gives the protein CASSPLGQGGEKLFF. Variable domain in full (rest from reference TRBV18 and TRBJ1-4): NAGVMQNPRHLVRRRGQEARLRCSPMKGHSHVYWYRQLPEEGLKFMVYLQKENIIDESGMPKERFSAEFPKEGPSILRIQQVVRGDSAAYFCASSPLGQGGEKLFFGSGTQLSVL.